This T cell receptor beta chain came from a study of PD-L1 blockade in urothelial cancer. Study-wide context: It was in 2014 that patients started atezolizumab at 1,200 mg intravenously every 3 weeks. Blood was tested 3 weeks (second dose) and 6 weeks into treatment. Study-level findings and limits: Better progression-free and overall survival followed lower pretreatment blood clonality.

The number of samples from each patient was between 1 and 8, taken pretreatment and on-treatment. As to this clone: Its antigen is unknown.

Sequenced by immunoSEQ multiplex PCR; TCRdb stores in-frame clones only, minus some. The sample holds about 83,000 clones; roughly 90% are singletons and the top ten take around 5.3%. V was clipped by 3 bases and J by 2 bases; unmatched bases: 11. From germline, CDR1 is MDHEN and CDR2 SYDVKM. CDR3 length equals 18 residues. The sequence was obtained from a woman aged 65 to 85 with urothelial cancer. The source was PBMCs, collected around atezolizumab (anti-PD-L1) treatment. The chain employs TRBV28 and TRBJ1-5; 9 bases align to TRBD1. In nucleotides, the CDR3 is TGTGCCAGCAGTTTCCGGGACAGGGTAATACGGGGCAATCAGCCCCAGCATTTT. It is translated as CASSFRDRVIRGNQPQHF.